This T cell receptor (beta chain) was obtained from a study of blood T cell repertoires in COVID-19. Study-wide background: Recovered status in Cohort 3 required two negative PCRs, clearance, or symptom resolution.

Participants' own reports of clinical history determined their cohort assignment. The CDR3 runs 14 residues. Trimming took 6 bases from V and 6 from J; bases not matched to a gene: 6. In germline, CDR1 is MNHEY, CDR2 SVGAGI. The table came from immunoSEQ multiplex PCR; TCRdb's copy has only in-frame clones and leaves some out. The sample carries some 300,000 clones, more than 75% recorded once. Sequenced material: PBMCs or T cells enriched from blood (not recorded which). This TCR was recovered from a woman between 55 and 75 years old in a cohort exposed to, infected with or recovered from COVID-19 (not recorded which). The chain couples TRBV6-5 to TRBJ2-2; 8 nucleotides match TRBD1. In nucleotides, the CDR3 is TGTGCCAGCAGGCCGGGACAGGCGTCCGGGGAGCTGTTTTTT. It codes for CASRPGQASGELFF.